This T cell receptor beta chain was identified in a study of cytomegalovirus exposure and HLA in healthy donors. About this clone itself: Its antigen is unidentified.

The CDR3 has 16 amino acids. The germline V gene has CDR1 SEHNR and CDR2 FQNEAQ (reference sequence). Trimming removed 4 bases from V and 6 bases from J; junction bases left unmatched: 13. General study findings and limits: Accounts indicate the classifier identified cytomegalovirus status with strong specificity and sensitivity. The authors assumed roughly uniform sequencing depth across donors for presence/absence analyses. In the analysis, some V segments, TRBV6-2 and TRBV6-3 included, were excluded as indistinguishable.

It was with 60 Vbeta and 13 Jbeta primers that the PCR ran. Source study methods: It was a later analysis that counted 83 million or so unique TCR beta chains, of which about 10 million were shared. Using immunoSEQ multiplex PCR, the repertoire was profiled, and TCRdb retains in-frame clones only, with some absent. V and J calls plus clone size are reproduced from that table; the DNA served to infer D and trimming. Its listing shows approximately 120,000 clones. Sample: PBMCs. The J gene is TRBJ1-1, the V gene TRBV7-9, with 8 bases matching TRBD1. This receptor was taken from a man aged 30 to 39 in good health and CMV-seronegative. The DNA of the CDR3 is TGTGCCAGCAGCTCACAATGGACAGGGTCGGTATCTGAAGCTTTCTTT. Amino acids: CASSSQWTGSVSEAFF.